The 2 T cell receptor beta chains presented below share a single source sample, sequenced in a study of PD-1 blockade in mismatch repair-deficient tumors. Assay used: immunoSEQ multiplex PCR; TCRdb lists only in-frame clones, some missing. The data contain some 51,000 clones, around 85% of them singletons. The starting material was peripheral blood, obtained less than 21 weeks after starting pembrolizumab. The receptor set was obtained from an adult with mismatch repair-deficient cancer.

This chain links TRBV7-8 with TRBJ2-7, with TRBD2 as a possible D gene (7 bases). The V gene lost 5 bases and the J gene lost 2 bases, with 19 bases spanning the gap. Germline-derived CDR1 and CDR2 are SGHVS and FQNEAQ. The CDR3 consists of 16 residues. The CDR3 nucleotides are TGTGCCAGCAGCGGCACCCTGGCGGGGGCGGCCTACGAGCAGTACTTC. It encodes CASSGTLAGAAYEQYF.

This sequence joins TRBV11-3 and TRBJ2-2; D not resolved. Trimming took 5 bases from V and 3 from J, leaving 7 bases between them. Germline CDR1 reads SGHNT; CDR2 reads YENEEA. The length of the CDR3 is 13 residues. In nucleotides, the CDR3 is TGTGCCAGCAGCCCCCACGACACCGGGGAGCTGTTTTTT. It translates to CASSPHDTGELFF.